Presented here are 5 T cell receptor beta chains from one specimen sequenced in a study of control samples from healthy donors and cancer patients. Sequencing used immunoSEQ multiplex PCR; TCRdb keeps in-frame clones, though not all of them. The table lists 95,000 to 150,000 clones, 92% of them singletons. The source material was PBMCs. These receptors were obtained from a man older than 75 with head and neck cancer.

The V gene is TRBV30, the J gene TRBJ1-4, with D hard to call. The CDR3 runs 16 residues. Germline CDR1 and CDR2: GTSNPN and SVGIG (reference sequence). Trimming removed 2 bases at V and 8 bases at J, with 21 bases between. CDR3 residues: CAWSSPAGAFGEKLFF. The CDR3 DNA follows: TGTGCCTGGAGTTCCCCCGCGGGAGCCTTTGGAGAAAAACTGTTTTTT.

The chain is built from TRBV27 and TRBJ1-2, with 7 bases aligning to TRBD1. The junction had 6 bases not matched to a gene; V was cut back by 2 bases and J by 0 bases. This CDR3 region has 16 residues. CDR1 is MNHEY, CDR2 SMNVEV, per germline (reference sequence). CDR3 bases: TGTGCCAGCAGTTTACGACAGGGAGGCACTAACTATGGCTACACCTTC. Its translation: CASSLRQGGTNYGYTF.

This clone was observed a handful of times. The V and J genes are TRBV7-6 and TRBJ1-5, with a tentative D call TRBD1 (5 bases). From germline, CDR1 is SGHVS and CDR2 FNYEAQ. There are 15 residues in the CDR3. Trimming took 3 bases from V and 3 from J, leaving 12 bases between them. CDR3 protein: CASSFEGPFNQPQHF. Here the CDR3 DNA reads TGTGCCAGCAGCTTTGAGGGGCCCTTCAATCAGCCCCAGCATTTT.

This clone was seen a handful of times. Here the CDR3 reads CASSYGRARTLGMAYF. The CDR3 nucleotides are TGTGCCAGCAGTTACGGCAGAGCACGAACTCTAGGGATGGCGTACTTC. The V and J genes are TRBV6-2 or TRBV6-3 and TRBJ2-7; D unresolved. V dropped 2 bases and J dropped 12 bases, with 26 bases sitting between them. CDR1 is MNHEY and CDR2 is SVGEGT in the germline V gene. The length of the CDR3 is 16 residues.

This clone occurred a few times. This rearrangement joins TRBV7-2 to TRBJ2-1; D is possibly TRBD2 (6 bases). CDR1 is SGHTA, CDR2 FQGNSA, per germline. Trimming took 6 bases from V and 0 from J, leaving 21 bases between them. The length of the CDR3 is 18 residues. The DNA for the CDR3 is TGTGCCAGCAGTCGAAAAGAGGGACTCCAGAGCTCCTACAATGAGCAGTTCTTC. Translation: CASSRKEGLQSSYNEQFF.